Following are 3 T cell receptor beta chains from one sample sequenced in a study of shared clonotypes between healthy human individuals. The repertoire was sequenced with immunoSEQ multiplex PCR; TCRdb's copy has only in-frame clones and lacks some. This sample has 980,000 or so clones; more than 75% occur once, and the top ten carry about 1.5%. The sequenced sample was memory CD4+ T cells sorted from blood. As to subset: CD45RA-negative fraction. All receptors come from a man younger than 35 in good health.

V usage is TRBV10-3 and J usage is TRBJ2-5, with TRBD1 as a possible D gene (6 bases). The CDR3 spans 15 residues. The germline V gene encodes CDR1 ENHRY and CDR2 SYGVKD. The ends were cut back, 5 bases at V and 4 bases at J, with 17 bases in the middle. For the CDR3, the DNA is TGTGCCATCAGTCAAAGCCCCGCAGGGGCAGAGACCCAGTACTTC. This translates into CAISQSPAGAETQYF.

This clone was detected only a few times. The identical CDR3 is also encoded by other nucleotide sequences in the sample. This rearrangement joins TRBV11-2 to TRBJ1-1; TRBD1 matches at 9 bases. Germline V lookup: CDR1 SGHAT, CDR2 FQNNGV. With 5 bases clipped from V and 4 bases from J, the junction kept 5 bases outside the gene matches. This CDR3 is built from 14 residues. DNA of the CDR3: TGTGCCAGCAGCCCACAGGGGGCAGGCACTGAAGCTTTCTTT. Amino acid sequence: CASSPQGAGTEAFF.

The chain uses TRBV7-2 and TRBJ2-3; perhaps TRBD1 as D (5 bases). The CDR3 covers 15 residues. CDR1 and CDR2 from the germline V gene are SGHTA and FQGNSA. The V gene lost 1 base and the J gene lost 1 base, with 9 bases spanning the gap. The CDR3 DNA reads as TGTGCCAGCAGCTTAGAGGGGATGGGCACAGATACGCAGTATTTT. Protein product: CASSLEGMGTDTQYF.